Listed below are T cell receptor beta chains from one sample, sequenced in a study of T cell responses to AZD1222 COVID-19 vaccine. Produced via immunoSEQ multiplex PCR; TCRdb's table is partial and in-frame only. The sample holds tens of thousands of clones, approximately 86% seen once. The starting material was peripheral blood, obtained on day 0 of MenACWY control vaccination. The receptors were sampled from an adult in good health. Both conserved end residues are part of each CDR3. D genes are given only for firm matches. Size is stated for part of the rows, as once, few or many counts, or as a class when the clone is expanded.

D gene	V gene	J gene	clone size	CDR3 DNA	CDR3 protein
.	TRBV7-6	TRBJ2-7	.	TGTGCCAGCAGCTTAGCGGCAGGACAGCGCTGGGAGCAGTACTTC	CASSLAAGQRWEQYF
.	TRBV2	TRBJ1-2	.	TGTGCCAGCAGTCCCACCATGACAGCGAATGGCTACACCTTC	CASSPTMTANGYTF
.	TRBV6-1	TRBJ2-1	once	TGTGCCAGCAGTGAAGCTAGCGCCAGCTCCTACAATGAGCAGTTCTTC	CASSEASASSYNEQFF
.	TRBV24-1	TRBJ1-3	once	TGTGCCACCAGTGCTCAGGGATCTTCTGGAAACACCATATATTTT	CATSAQGSSGNTIYF
TRBD1	TRBV5-1	TRBJ2-2	.	TGCGCCAGCGGGACAGGTGGGACCGGGGAGCTGTTTTTT	CASGTGGTGELFF
.	TRBV6-5	TRBJ1-5	once	TGTGCCAGCAGTTACTCGAGCGCCGGTCAGCCCCAGCATTTT	CASSYSSAGQPQHF
.	TRBV9	TRBJ1-6	.	TGTGCCAGCAGCGTAGCTATGCAGGTGGAAAATTCACCCCTCCACTTT	CASSVAMQVENSPLHF
TRBD1	TRBV19	TRBJ1-5	.	TGTGCCAGTAGTCCCAGGGACAGGGGACATAGCAATCAGCCCCAGCATTTT	CASSPRDRGHSNQPQHF
.	TRBV5-4	TRBJ2-1	.	TGTGCCAGCAGCCCACCAGGGGCCCCCGGCTACAATGAGCAGTTCTTC	CASSPPGAPGYNEQFF
.	TRBV4-2	TRBJ2-7	.	TGTGCCAGCAGCCAAGATCTAGAGCCCGACTACGAGCAGTACTTC	CASSQDLEPDYEQYF
.	TRBV21-1	TRBJ1-1	.	TGTGCCAGCAGCAAAGGAGTGACAGGGGTCCTGAACACTGAAGCTTTCTTT	CASSKGVTGVLNTEAFF
.	TRBV30	TRBJ2-3	.	TGTGCCCGTCGGGGGCTTGGAGATACGCAGTATTTT	CARRGLGDTQYF
.	TRBV7-2	TRBJ2-7	.	TGTGCCAGCAGCCCGGCAGGGGTCTTGGGCGAGCAGTACTTC	CASSPAGVLGEQYF
.	TRBV11-2	TRBJ2-3	once	TGTGCCAGCAGCTTAGACCCCCGGTTCATAGATACGCAGTATTTT	CASSLDPRFIDTQYF
.	TRBV6-4	TRBJ1-1	once	TGTGCCAGCAGTGCTACAAGGAACACTGAAGCTTTCTTT	CASSATRNTEAFF
TRBD2	TRBV6-2/TRBV6-3	TRBJ2-3	.	TGTGCCAGCAGTTACGTCCTAGCGGGGGGGCGAGATACGCAGTATTTT	CASSYVLAGGRDTQYF
TRBD1	TRBV7-9	TRBJ2-3	.	TGTGCCAGCAGCTTAGCAGGGGGCGCAGATACGCAGTATTTT	CASSLAGGADTQYF
TRBD1	TRBV19	TRBJ1-1	.	TGTGCCAGTACTGACCCTCAGGGGGCCACTGAAGCTTTCTTT	CASTDPQGATEAFF
.	TRBV15	TRBJ1-4	.	TGTGCCACCAGCAGAATCAAGGAAAAACTGTTTTTT	CATSRIKEKLFF